Each of the 21 T cell receptor beta chains below was sequenced from the same sample in a study of cytomegalovirus exposure and HLA in healthy donors. The PCR contained 60 Vbeta and 13 Jbeta primers. Sequencing used immunoSEQ multiplex PCR; TCRdb keeps in-frame clones, though not all of them. The sample consists of 160,000 or so clones, around 79% of them appearing once. Sequencing input: PBMCs. The receptors stem from a man aged 35 to 55 in good health and CMV-seropositive.

The chain carries TRBV5-1 and TRBJ1-2; TRBD1 is a possible D gene (5 bases). This CDR3 spans 16 amino acids. The V gene lost 2 bases and the J gene lost 5 bases, with 19 bases spanning the gap. Germline CDR1 is SGHRS and CDR2 is YFSETQ. The CDR3 here is CASSFAPATGPYGYTF. In DNA form, the CDR3 reads TGCGCCAGCAGCTTCGCGCCAGCAACAGGACCGTATGGCTACACCTTC.

The chain combines TRBV11-2 with TRBJ1-4, with a possible D match to TRBD1 (6 bases). In germline, CDR1 is SGHAT, CDR2 FQNNGV. The CDR3 is 13 residues long. Trimming stripped 1 base from V and 7 bases from J, with 7 bases between. In DNA, the CDR3 is TGTGCCAGCAGCTTAGGGACAGTTGAAAAACTGTTTTTT. Its protein is CASSLGTVEKLFF.

The V and J genes are TRBV7-9 and TRBJ2-2, with D possibly TRBD1 on 6 matching bases. This CDR3 has 14 residues. Trimming removed 2 bases from V and 3 bases from J, with 7 bases in between. CDR1 and CDR2 from the germline V gene are SEHNR and FQNEAQ (reference sequence). The CDR3 reads CASSLQGYTGELFF. The DNA for the CDR3 is TGTGCCAGCAGCTTACAGGGGTACACCGGGGAGCTGTTTTTT. The variable domain in full, completed from reference TRBV7-9 and TRBJ2-2, reads DTGVSQNPRHKITKRGQNVTFRCDPISEHNRLYWYRQTLGQGPEFLTYFQNEAQLEKSRLLSDRFSAERPKGSFSTLEIQRTEQGDSAMYLCASSLQGYTGELFFGEGSRLTVL.

CDR3 sequence: CASSPPGDPRDTQYF. CDR3 coding DNA: TGTGCCAGCAGCCCGCCGGGAGACCCCAGGGATACGCAGTATTTT. This rearrangement joins TRBV5-8 to TRBJ2-3, with a possible D match to TRBD2 (6 bases). Germline V gene data show CDR1 as SGHTS and CDR2 as YDEGEE. CDR3 size: 15 residues. The V gene lost 4 bases and the J gene lost 6 bases, with 18 bases spanning the gap.

This clone came up a few times. The J gene is TRBJ2-6, the V gene TRBV7-3; TRBD1 matches at 7 bases. The germline gives CDR1 SGHTA, CDR2 FQGTGA. The CDR3 sequence is 15 residues long. With 5 bases clipped from V and 8 bases from J, the junction kept 9 bases outside the gene matches. The CDR3 region is CASSTGQIGSNVLTF. CDR3 coding DNA: TGTGCCAGCAGCACGGGACAGATAGGGTCCAACGTCCTGACTTTC. Combining the CDR3 with reference TRBV7-3 and TRBJ2-6 gives the whole variable domain GAGVSQTPSNKVTEKGKYVELRCDPISGHTALYWYRQSLGQGPEFLIYFQGTGAADDSGLPNDRFFAVRPEGSVSTLKIQRTERGDSAVYLCASSTGQIGSNVLTFGAGSRLTVL.

This chain joins TRBV2 and TRBJ1-3; possible D gene TRBD1, 5 bases. Between the trimmed V and J ends, which lost 6 bases and 0 bases, there was a span of 9 bases. From germline, CDR1 is SNHLY and CDR2 FYNNEI. There are 14 residues in the CDR3. CDR3 sequence (DNA): TGTGCCAGCAGACCCGGGGGCTCTGGAAACACCATATATTTT. It yields the protein CASRPGGSGNTIYF.

This clone was seen a handful of times. This chain uses TRBV9 with TRBJ2-7; weak D call: TRBD2 (6 bases). The CDR3 runs to 14 residues. From germline, CDR1 is SGDLS and CDR2 YYNGEE. Trimming took 4 bases from V and 7 from J, leaving 18 bases between them. The CDR3 sequence: CASSPWDAGREQYF. Here the CDR3 DNA reads TGTGCCAGCAGCCCCTGGGACGCCGGGAGAGAGCAGTACTTC.

This sequence joins TRBV28 and TRBJ1-2; a possible D gene is TRBD1 (5 bases). Germline V gene sequence: CDR1 MDHEN, CDR2 SYDVKM. CDR3 length: 13 residues. The V and J ends lost 2 bases and 8 bases respectively, with 12 bases between them. CDR3 in amino acids: CASSLPRVKGYTF. In nucleotides, the CDR3 is TGTGCCAGCAGTTTACCCAGGGTTAAAGGCTACACCTTC.

In regard to this clone: A read error may account for a junction end that differs from germline. The chain uses TRBV7-9 and TRBJ2-1; 10 bases agree with TRBD1. CDR1 and CDR2 (germline): SEHNR, FQNEAQ (reference sequence). This CDR3 region has 17 residues. Here the CDR3 reads CSSSLFPGTGVDNEQFF. CDR3 sequence (DNA): TGTTCCAGCAGCTTATTCCCCGGGACAGGGGTCGACAATGAGCAGTTCTTC.

This CDR3 is CATWTSGDLEQYF. The CDR3 DNA is TGTGCCACCTGGACTAGCGGGGACCTGGAGCAGTACTTC. The chain has TRBV6-1 and TRBJ2-7, with 12 nucleotides matching TRBD2. The CDR3 loop spans 13 amino acids. Germline assignment: CDR1 MNHNS and CDR2 SASEGT. Unmatched junction bases numbered 8, after V lost 10 bases and J lost 7 bases.

The chain couples TRBV10-2 to TRBJ2-5; D gene uncertain. V lost 1 base and J 5 bases, leaving 8 bases between the germline ends. This CDR3 comprises 13 residues. Germline loops: CDR1 WSHSY, CDR2 SAAADI. The CDR3 DNA is TGCGCCAGCAGTGAGTACCTAGAGGAGACCCAGTACTTC. Amino acid sequence: CASSEYLEETQYF.

The chain is built from TRBV18 and TRBJ1-5, with 10 bases that match TRBD1. The CDR3 is made up of 16 amino acids. V was pared by 3 bases and J by 7 bases, with 9 bases of the junction left unmatched. Looked up from germline, CDR1 is KGHSH and CDR2 is LQKENI. The CDR3 here is CASSPYNRDRGQPQHF. For the CDR3, the DNA is TGTGCCAGCTCACCTTACAACCGGGACAGGGGCCAGCCCCAGCATTTT.

The V call is TRBV5-1, the J call TRBJ2-5; TRBD1 aligns across 8 bases. CDR3 size: 14 residues. Germline-derived CDR1 and CDR2 are SGHRS and YFSETQ. V shed 0 bases and J 4 bases; nucleotides not matched to a gene: 2. The CDR3 bases are TGCGCCAGCAGCTTGGGACAGGGGATAGAGACCCAGTACTTC. It translates to CASSLGQGIETQYF.

The chain recombines TRBV29-1 with TRBJ2-1, with D maybe TRBD2 (6 bases). Germline values: CDR1 SQVTM, CDR2 ANQGSEA. This CDR3 is 13 amino acids long. Trimming left V 4 bases short and J 3 bases short, with 10 bases between. CDR3 DNA sequence: TGCAGCGTTGTGGCTAGCGACTACAATGAGCAGTTCTTC. It translates to CSVVASDYNEQFF.

The chain combines TRBV7-9 with TRBJ2-3; weak D call: TRBD1 (5 bases). The CDR3 consists of 14 residues. Germline lookup yields CDR1 SEHNR and CDR2 FQNEAQ (reference sequence). V gave up 1 base and J gave up 2 bases, with 7 bases separating them. CDR3 in DNA: TGTGCCAGCAGCTTAGGACAGACCACAGATACGCAGTATTTT. Translating gives CASSLGQTTDTQYF.

This rearrangement joins TRBV6-4 to TRBJ1-6, with D hard to call. The CDR3 is made up of 13 amino acids. CDR1 is MRHNA and CDR2 is SNTAGT in the germline V gene. The ends were cut back, 4 bases at V and 7 bases at J, with 8 bases in the middle. Here the CDR3 reads CASSVEENSPLHF. The CDR3 coding sequence is TGTGCCAGCAGTGTCGAGGAGAATTCACCCCTCCACTTT.

V gene TRBV19 combines with J gene TRBJ2-2; 10 bases line up with TRBD2. Germline CDR1 LNHDA, CDR2 SQIVND (reference sequence). Losses at the gene ends were 6 bases for V and 3 bases for J; bases not matched to a gene: 7. The CDR3 contains 16 residues. The CDR3 sequence: CASSSGRGFDTGELFF. CDR3 in DNA: TGTGCCAGTAGCAGCGGGAGGGGTTTCGACACCGGGGAGCTGTTTTTT.

This clone came up a few times. The gene calls are TRBV7-3 and TRBJ2-3; 8 bases are shared with TRBD1. J was trimmed by 4 bases and V by 6 bases; bases with no gene match: 12. The length of the CDR3 is 16 residues. Germline V gene lookup returns CDR1 SGHTA and CDR2 FQGTGA. The CDR3 loop is CASSLLRAGGPDTQYF. In DNA, the CDR3 is TGTGCCAGCAGTTTATTGAGGGCAGGGGGCCCAGATACGCAGTATTTT.

This clone has only one observation. The chain employs TRBV28 and TRBJ1-4; D not resolved. Looked up from germline, CDR1 is MDHEN and CDR2 is SYDVKM. The CDR3 totals 13 residues. The V and J ends lost 4 bases and 5 bases respectively, with 8 bases between them. The CDR3 is CASSSPGNEKLFF. CDR3 DNA sequence: TGTGCCAGCAGTTCCCCCGGGAATGAAAAACTGTTTTTT.

In the case of this clone: Other DNA sequences within the sample encode an identical CDR3. This rearrangement joins TRBV9 to TRBJ1-3; D call uncertain. The V gene lost 0 bases and the J gene lost 0 bases, with 7 bases spanning the gap. This CDR3 is built from 15 residues. The V gene's germline CDR1 is SGDLS and CDR2 YYNGEE. CDR3 in DNA: TGTGCCAGCAGCGTAGGGCAAACCTCTGGAAACACCATATATTTT. It is translated as CASSVGQTSGNTIYF.

The DNA of the CDR3 is TGTGCCAGTCAGCGGGAAAACTCCTACAATGAGCAGTTCTTC. It is translated as CASQRENSYNEQFF. The chain employs TRBV5-4 and TRBJ2-1; TRBD2 matches at 7 bases. V was clipped by 8 bases and J by 0 bases; unmatched bases: 5. The CDR3 extends over 14 amino acids. The germline V gene encodes CDR1 SGHNT and CDR2 YYREEE (reference sequence).